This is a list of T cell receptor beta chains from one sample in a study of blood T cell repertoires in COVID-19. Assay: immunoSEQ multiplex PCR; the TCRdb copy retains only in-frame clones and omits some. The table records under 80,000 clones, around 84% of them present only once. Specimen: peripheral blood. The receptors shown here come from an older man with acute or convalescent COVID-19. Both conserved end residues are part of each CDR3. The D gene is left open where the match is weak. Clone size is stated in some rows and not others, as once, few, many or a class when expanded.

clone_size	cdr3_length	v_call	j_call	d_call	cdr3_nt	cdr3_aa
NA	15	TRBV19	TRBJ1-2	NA	TGTGCCAGTAGGCAAACCGGGATCTCGGGGTATGGCTACACCTTC	CASRQTGISGYGYTF
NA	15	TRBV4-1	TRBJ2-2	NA	TGCGCCAGCAGCCAAATGGGGGGTGCCACCGGGGAGCTGTTTTTT	CASSQMGGATGELFF
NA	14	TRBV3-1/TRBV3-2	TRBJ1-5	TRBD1	TGTGCCAGCAGCAGGCAGGGGGCGGATCAGCCCCAGCATTTT	CASSRQGADQPQHF
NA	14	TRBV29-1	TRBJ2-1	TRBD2	TGCAGCGTTGCGCGTAGCGGGATAGGAAATGAGCAGTTCTTC	CSVARSGIGNEQFF
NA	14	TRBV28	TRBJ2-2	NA	TGTGCCAGCGATTCAGGTTCACACCCCGGGGAGCTGTTTTTT	CASDSGSHPGELFF
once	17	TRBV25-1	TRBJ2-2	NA	TGTGCCAGCAGTGAATATGGGGTGACAGAGAACACCGGGGAGCTGTTTTTT	CASSEYGVTENTGELFF
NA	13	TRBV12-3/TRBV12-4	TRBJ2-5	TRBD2	TGTGCCAGCAGGGGTAGCGGGGGGGGGACCCAGTACTTC	CASRGSGGGTQYF
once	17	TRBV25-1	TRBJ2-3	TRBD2	TGTGCCAGCAGTCGGCTAGCGGGGGGGCTGGGTACAGATACGCAGTATTTT	CASSRLAGGLGTDTQYF
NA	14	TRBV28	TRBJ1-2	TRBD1	TGTGCCAGCAGCAGCACAGGGGGCGACTATGGCTACACCTTC	CASSSTGGDYGYTF
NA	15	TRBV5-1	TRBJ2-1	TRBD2	TGCGCCAGCAGCTTATTTAGCGGGAGAATCAATGAGCAGTTCTTC	CASSLFSGRINEQFF
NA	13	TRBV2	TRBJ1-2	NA	TGTGCCAGCAGTGAACACAGTAACTATGGCTACACCTTC	CASSEHSNYGYTF
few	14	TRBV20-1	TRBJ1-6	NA	TGCAGTGCTAGTGATGATAGCGGTGGTTCACCCCTCCACTTT	CSASDDSGGSPLHF
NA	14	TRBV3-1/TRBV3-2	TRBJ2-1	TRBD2	TGTGCCAGCGCCCCAGCGGGGCGGCACAATGAGCAGTTCTTC	CASAPAGRHNEQFF
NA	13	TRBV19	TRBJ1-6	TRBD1	TGTGCCAGTAGAACAGGGGGAGCTTCACCCCTCCACTTT	CASRTGGASPLHF
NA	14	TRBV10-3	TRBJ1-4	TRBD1	TGTGCCATCAGTGAGACAGGGGTGGGGGAAAAACTGTTTTTT	CAISETGVGEKLFF
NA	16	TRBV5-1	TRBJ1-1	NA	TGCGCCAGCAGCTTAACACCTGACAGAATGAACACTGAAGCTTTCTTT	CASSLTPDRMNTEAFF
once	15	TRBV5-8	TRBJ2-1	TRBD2	TGTGCCCGACGGGGAGGGAGCGGGGGATACAATGAGCAGTTCTTC	CARRGGSGGYNEQFF
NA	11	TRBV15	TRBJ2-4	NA	TGTGCCACCAAAGGGGCCAGCCAACCGTACTTC	CATKGASQPYF
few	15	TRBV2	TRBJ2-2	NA	TGTGCCAGCAGTGAACTGGGGGGATATACCGGGGAGCTGTTTTTT	CASSELGGYTGELFF
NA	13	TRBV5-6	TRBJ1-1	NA	TGTGCCAGCAGCTCGGACAGTAACACTGAAGCTTTCTTT	CASSSDSNTEAFF
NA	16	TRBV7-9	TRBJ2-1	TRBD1	TGTGCCAGCAGCTTAAGGGGACAGCCGCTGACCGATGAGCAGTTCTTC	CASSLRGQPLTDEQFF
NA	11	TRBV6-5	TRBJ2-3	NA	TGTGCCAGCAGTCAACAGGATACGCAGTATTTT	CASSQQDTQYF
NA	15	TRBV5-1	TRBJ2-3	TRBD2	TGCGCCAGCAGCTTGCCTAGCGGGAGGATAGATACGCAGTATTTT	CASSLPSGRIDTQYF
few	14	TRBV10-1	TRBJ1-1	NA	TGCGCCAGCAGTGAGTCGGCGGGGCACACTGAAGCTTTCTTT	CASSESAGHTEAFF
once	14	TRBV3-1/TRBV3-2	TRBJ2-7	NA	TGTGCCAGCAGTCACCTAGCAACCGCCTACGAGCAGTACTTC	CASSHLATAYEQYF
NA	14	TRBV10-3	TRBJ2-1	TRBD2	TGTGCCACCAGCGGGATGGGAGAATACAATGAGCAGTTCTTC	CATSGMGEYNEQFF
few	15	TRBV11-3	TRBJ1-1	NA	TGTGCCAGCAGCCCAGGGGATGAAAAGAAGGATGAAGCTTTCTTT	CASSPGDEKKDEAFF
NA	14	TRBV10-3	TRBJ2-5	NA	TGTGCCATCAGTGAGTCCATGGGGCAGGAGACCCAGTACTTC	CAISESMGQETQYF
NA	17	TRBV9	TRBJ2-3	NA	TGTGCCAGCAGCGTATCGAGGGCCCGGGCTAGCACAGATACGCAGTATTTT	CASSVSRARASTDTQYF
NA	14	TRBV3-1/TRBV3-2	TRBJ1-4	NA	TGTGCCAGCAGCCAAGATATTACTAATGAAAAACTGTTTTTT	CASSQDITNEKLFF
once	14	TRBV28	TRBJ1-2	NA	TGTGCCAGTTCAACTCCAGGCTCAAACTATGGCTACACCTTC	CASSTPGSNYGYTF
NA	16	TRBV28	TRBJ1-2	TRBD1	TGTGCCAGCAGTTTGGCAGGGGCCCAGGGGGACTATGGCTACACCTTC	CASSLAGAQGDYGYTF
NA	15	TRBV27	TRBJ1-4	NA	TGTGCCAGCAGTGCATCAGGGGTGTCTAATGAAAAACTGTTTTTT	CASSASGVSNEKLFF
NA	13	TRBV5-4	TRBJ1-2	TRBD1	TGTGCCAGCAGGGGGACAGGGGAACATGGCTACACCTTC	CASRGTGEHGYTF
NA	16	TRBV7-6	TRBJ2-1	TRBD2	TGTGCCAGCAGCCAGTTACAACTAGCGGGAGACCAAGAGCAGTTCTTC	CASSQLQLAGDQEQFF
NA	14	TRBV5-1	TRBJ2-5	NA	TGCGCCAGCAGCTTGGAGCCCTTCCAAGAGACCCAGTACTTC	CASSLEPFQETQYF
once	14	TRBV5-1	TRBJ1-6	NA	TGCGCCAGCAGCTGGCCAATGACAGGCTCACCCCTCCACTTT	CASSWPMTGSPLHF
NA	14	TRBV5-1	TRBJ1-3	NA	TGCGCCAGCAGCTCGGACAACTCTGGAAACACCATATATTTT	CASSSDNSGNTIYF
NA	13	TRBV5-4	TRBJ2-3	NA	TGTGCCAGCAGCTCCTCCTTCCCAGTCAAGCAGTATTTT	CASSSSFPVKQYF
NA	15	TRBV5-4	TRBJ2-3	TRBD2	TGTGCCAGCGCGGATGGCGGGGGGAGCACAGATACGCAGTATTTT	CASADGGGSTDTQYF
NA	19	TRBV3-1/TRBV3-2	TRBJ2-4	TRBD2	TGTGCCAGCAGCCCCGGACTAGCGGGAGATTGGGTAGCCAAAAACATTCAGTACTTC	CASSPGLAGDWVAKNIQYF
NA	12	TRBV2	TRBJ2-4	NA	TGTGCCAGCAGCGATTCACTCGACAGGCCCTACTTC	CASSDSLDRPYF
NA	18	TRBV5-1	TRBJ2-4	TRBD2	TGCGCCAGCAGCCTACTAGCGGGCCCACGGGGAGCCAAAAACATTCAGTACTTC	CASSLLAGPRGAKNIQYF
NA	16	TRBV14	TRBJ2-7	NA	TGTGCCAGCAGCCAAGATCAATTCCGGGGAATCGACGAGCAGTACTTC	CASSQDQFRGIDEQYF
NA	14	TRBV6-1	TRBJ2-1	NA	TGTGCCAGCAGTGAAGAGGGGGGGCACAATGAGCAGTTCTTC	CASSEEGGHNEQFF
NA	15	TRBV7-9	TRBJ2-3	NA	TGTGCCAGCAGCTTACTAGCCGAGGCGGGAGATACGCAGTATTTT	CASSLLAEAGDTQYF
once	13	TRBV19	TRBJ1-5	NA	TGTGCCAGTACCAGACAGGTTTCTCTTCCCCAGCATTTT	CASTRQVSLPQHF
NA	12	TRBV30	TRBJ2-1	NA	TGTCCCTACTTCAACTCCTACAATGAGCAGTTCTTC	CPYFNSYNEQFF